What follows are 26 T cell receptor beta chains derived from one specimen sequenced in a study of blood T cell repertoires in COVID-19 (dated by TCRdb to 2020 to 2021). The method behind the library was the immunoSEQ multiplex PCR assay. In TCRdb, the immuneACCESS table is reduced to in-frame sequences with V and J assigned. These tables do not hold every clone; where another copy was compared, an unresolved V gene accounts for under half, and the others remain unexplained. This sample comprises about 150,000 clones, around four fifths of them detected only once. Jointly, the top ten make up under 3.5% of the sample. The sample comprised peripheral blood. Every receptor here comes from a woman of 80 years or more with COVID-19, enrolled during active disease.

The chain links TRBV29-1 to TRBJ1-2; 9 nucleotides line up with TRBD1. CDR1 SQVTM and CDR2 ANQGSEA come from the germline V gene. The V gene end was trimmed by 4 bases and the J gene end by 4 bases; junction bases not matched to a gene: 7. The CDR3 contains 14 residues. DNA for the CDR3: TGCAGCGTTGTGGGGACAGGGTCCCTCTATGGCTACACCTTC. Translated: CSVVGTGSLYGYTF. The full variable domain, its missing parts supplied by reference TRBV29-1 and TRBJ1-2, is SAVISQKPSRDICQRGTSLTIQCQVDSQVTMMFWYRQQPGQSLTLIATANQGSEATYESGFVIDKFPISRPNLTFSTLTVSNMSPEDSSIYLCSVVGTGSLYGYTFGSGTRLTVV.

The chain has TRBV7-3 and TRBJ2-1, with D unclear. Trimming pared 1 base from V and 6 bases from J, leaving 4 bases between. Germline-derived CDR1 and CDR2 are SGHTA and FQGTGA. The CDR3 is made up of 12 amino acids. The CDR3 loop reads CASSLNSNEQFF. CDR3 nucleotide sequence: TGTGCCAGCAGCTTAAATAGCAATGAGCAGTTCTTC. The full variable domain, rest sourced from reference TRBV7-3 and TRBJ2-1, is GAGVSQTPSNKVTEKGKYVELRCDPISGHTALYWYRQSLGQGPEFLIYFQGTGAADDSGLPNDRFFAVRPEGSVSTLKIQRTERGDSAVYLCASSLNSNEQFFGPGTRLTVL.

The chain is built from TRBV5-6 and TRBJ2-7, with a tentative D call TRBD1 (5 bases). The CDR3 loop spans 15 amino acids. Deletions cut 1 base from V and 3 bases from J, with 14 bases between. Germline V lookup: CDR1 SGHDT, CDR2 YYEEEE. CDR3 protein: CASSLSVGRVYEQYF. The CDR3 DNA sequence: TGTGCCAGCAGCTTGAGTGTAGGCAGGGTCTACGAGCAGTACTTC.

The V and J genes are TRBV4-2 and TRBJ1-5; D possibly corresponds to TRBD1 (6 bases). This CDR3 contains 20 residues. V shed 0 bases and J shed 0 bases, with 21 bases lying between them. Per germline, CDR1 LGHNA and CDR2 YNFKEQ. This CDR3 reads CASSQDTGWGNYHSNQPQHF. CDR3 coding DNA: TGTGCCAGCAGCCAAGATACAGGGTGGGGGAATTATCATAGCAATCAGCCCCAGCATTTT.

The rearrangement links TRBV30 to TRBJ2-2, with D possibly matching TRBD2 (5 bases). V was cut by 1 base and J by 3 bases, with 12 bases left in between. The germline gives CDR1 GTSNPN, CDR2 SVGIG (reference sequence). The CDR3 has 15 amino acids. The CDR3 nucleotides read TGTGCCTGGAGTGCGAGACTACTCCACACCGGGGAGCTGTTTTTT. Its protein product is CAWSARLLHTGELFF.

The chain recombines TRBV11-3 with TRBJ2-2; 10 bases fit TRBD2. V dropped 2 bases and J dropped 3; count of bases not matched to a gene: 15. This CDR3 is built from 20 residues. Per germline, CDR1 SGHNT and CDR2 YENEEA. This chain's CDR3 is CASSLLLPAGGPLDTGELFF. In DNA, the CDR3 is TGTGCCAGCAGCTTACTACTGCCAGCGGGGGGGCCTTTAGACACCGGGGAGCTGTTTTTT. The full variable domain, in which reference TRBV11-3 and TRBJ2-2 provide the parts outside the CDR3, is EAGVVQSPRYKIIEKKQPVAFWCNPISGHNTLYWYLQNLGQGPELLIRYENEEAVDDSQLPKDRFSAERLKGVDSTLKIQPAELGDSAVYLCASSLLLPAGGPLDTGELFFGEGSRLTVL.

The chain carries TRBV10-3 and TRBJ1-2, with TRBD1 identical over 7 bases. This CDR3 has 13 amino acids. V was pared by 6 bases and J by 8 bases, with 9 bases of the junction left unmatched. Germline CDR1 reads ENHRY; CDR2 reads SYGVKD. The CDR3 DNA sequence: TGTGCCATCAGCGCGGCAGGGGGAGTGGGCTACACCTTC. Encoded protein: CAISAAGGVGYTF.

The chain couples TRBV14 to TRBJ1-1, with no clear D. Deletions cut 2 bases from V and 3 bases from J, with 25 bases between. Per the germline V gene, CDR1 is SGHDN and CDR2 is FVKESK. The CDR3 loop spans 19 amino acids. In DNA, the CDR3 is TGTGCCAGCAGCCAATCCCCGGTAAGGGCGAGGGAGCAGTACACTGAAGCTTTCTTT. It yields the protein CASSQSPVRAREQYTEAFF.

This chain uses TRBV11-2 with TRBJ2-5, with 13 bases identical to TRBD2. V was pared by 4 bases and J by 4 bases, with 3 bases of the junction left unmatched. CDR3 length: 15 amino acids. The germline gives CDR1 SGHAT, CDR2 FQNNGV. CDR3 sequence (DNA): TGTGCCAGCAGCTCGGGACTAGCGGGACGAGAGACCCAGTACTTC. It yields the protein CASSSGLAGRETQYF.

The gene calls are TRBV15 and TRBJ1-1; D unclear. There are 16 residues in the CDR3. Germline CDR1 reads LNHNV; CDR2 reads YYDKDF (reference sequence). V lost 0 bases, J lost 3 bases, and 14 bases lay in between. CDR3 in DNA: TGTGCCACCAGCAGAGACCCCCCGCCCCGAGACACTGAAGCTTTCTTT. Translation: CATSRDPPPRDTEAFF.

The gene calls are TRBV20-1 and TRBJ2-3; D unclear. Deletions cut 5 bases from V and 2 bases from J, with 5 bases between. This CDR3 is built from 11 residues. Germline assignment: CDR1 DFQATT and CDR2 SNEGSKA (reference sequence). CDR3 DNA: TGCAGTGCTGGCCTCACAGATACGCAGTATTTT. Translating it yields CSAGLTDTQYF.

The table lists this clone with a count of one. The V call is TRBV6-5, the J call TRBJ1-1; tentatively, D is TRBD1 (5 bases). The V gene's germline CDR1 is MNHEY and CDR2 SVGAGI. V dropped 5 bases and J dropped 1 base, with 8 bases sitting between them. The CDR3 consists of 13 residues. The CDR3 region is CASSNTGNTEAFF. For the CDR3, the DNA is TGTGCCAGCAGTAATACAGGGAACACTGAAGCTTTCTTT.

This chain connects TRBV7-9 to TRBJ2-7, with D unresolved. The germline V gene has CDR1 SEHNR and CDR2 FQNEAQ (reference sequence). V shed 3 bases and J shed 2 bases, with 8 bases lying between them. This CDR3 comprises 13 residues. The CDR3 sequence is CASSFLSAYEQYF. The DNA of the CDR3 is TGTGCCAGCAGCTTTCTTAGTGCCTACGAGCAGTACTTC.

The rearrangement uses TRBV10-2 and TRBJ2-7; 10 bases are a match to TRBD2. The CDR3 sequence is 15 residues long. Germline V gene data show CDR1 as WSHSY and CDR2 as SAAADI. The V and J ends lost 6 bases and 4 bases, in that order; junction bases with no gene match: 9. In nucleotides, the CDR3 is TGCGCCAGCAGGGCCAGCGGGGGGGCCGAGTACGAGCAGTACTTC. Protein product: CASRASGGAEYEQYF.

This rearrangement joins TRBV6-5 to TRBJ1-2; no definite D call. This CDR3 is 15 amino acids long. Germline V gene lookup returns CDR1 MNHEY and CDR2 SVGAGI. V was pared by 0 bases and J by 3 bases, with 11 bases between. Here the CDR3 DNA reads TGTGCCAGCAGTTACTCTAGCGGCTACCACTATGGCTACACCTTC. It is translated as CASSYSSGYHYGYTF.

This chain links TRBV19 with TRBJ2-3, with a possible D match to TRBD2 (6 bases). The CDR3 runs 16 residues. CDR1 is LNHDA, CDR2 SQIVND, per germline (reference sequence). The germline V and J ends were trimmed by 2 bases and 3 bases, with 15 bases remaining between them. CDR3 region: CASSIIAASATDTQYF. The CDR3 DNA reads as TGTGCCAGTAGTATAATAGCGGCTAGCGCTACAGATACGCAGTATTTT.

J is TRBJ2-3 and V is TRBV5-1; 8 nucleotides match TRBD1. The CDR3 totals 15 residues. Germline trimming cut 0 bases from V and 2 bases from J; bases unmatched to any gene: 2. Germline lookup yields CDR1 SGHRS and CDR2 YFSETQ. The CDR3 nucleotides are TGCGCCAGCAGCTTGGGTCAGGGGGCCACAGATACGCAGTATTTT. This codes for CASSLGQGATDTQYF.

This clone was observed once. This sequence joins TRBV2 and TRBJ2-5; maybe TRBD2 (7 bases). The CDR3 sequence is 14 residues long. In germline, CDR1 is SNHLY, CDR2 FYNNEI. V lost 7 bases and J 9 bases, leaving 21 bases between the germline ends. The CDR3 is CASTPLAAQGPQYF. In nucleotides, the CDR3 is TGTGCCAGCACCCCCCTAGCGGCTCAGGGGCCCCAGTACTTC. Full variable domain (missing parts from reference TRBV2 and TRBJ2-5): EPEVTQTPSHQVTQMGQEVILRCVPISNHLYFYWYRQILGQKVEFLVSFYNNEISEKSEIFDDQFSVERPDGSNFTLKIRSTKLEDSAMYFCASTPLAAQGPQYFGPGTRLLVL.

CDR3 sequence (DNA): TGTGCCAGCAGCTTAGAGGGGGTCCAGGGGAGAGAGACCCAGTACTTC. Translation gives CASSLEGVQGRETQYF. The rearrangement links TRBV7-9 to TRBJ2-5; tentative D call: TRBD1 (6 bases). Per the germline V gene, CDR1 is SEHNR and CDR2 is FQNEAQ (reference sequence). This CDR3 is 16 amino acids long. Trimming pared 1 base from V and 4 bases from J, leaving 16 bases between.

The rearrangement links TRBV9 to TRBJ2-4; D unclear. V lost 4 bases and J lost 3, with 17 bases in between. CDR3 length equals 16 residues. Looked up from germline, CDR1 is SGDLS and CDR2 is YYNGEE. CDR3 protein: CASSPRIGADKNIQYF. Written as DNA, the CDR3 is TGTGCCAGCAGCCCCCGGATAGGCGCGGACAAAAACATTCAGTACTTC.

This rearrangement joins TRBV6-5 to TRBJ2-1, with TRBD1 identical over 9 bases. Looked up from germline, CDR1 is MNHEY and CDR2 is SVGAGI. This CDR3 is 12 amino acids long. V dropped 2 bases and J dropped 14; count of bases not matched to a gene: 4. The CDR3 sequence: CASSYPGQGEFF. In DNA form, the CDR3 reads TGTGCCAGCAGTTACCCGGGACAGGGTGAGTTCTTC.

The CDR3 bases are TGTGCCAGCAGTGACCCACGGGGCACAGATACGCAGTATTTT. Translation gives CASSDPRGTDTQYF. This rearrangement joins TRBV6-1 to TRBJ2-3, with D unresolved. This CDR3 region has 14 residues. Germline V lookup: CDR1 MNHNS, CDR2 SASEGT. Deletions cut 3 bases from V and 1 base from J, with 8 bases between.

The CDR3 region is CASSLGSGNPNYGYTF. CDR3 DNA sequence: TGTGCCAGCAGCTTGGGTAGCGGGAACCCCAACTATGGCTACACCTTC. V usage is TRBV7-2 and J usage is TRBJ1-2; no definite D call. The CDR3 consists of 16 residues. Germline-derived CDR1 and CDR2 are SGHTA and FQGNSA. V lost 3 bases to trimming and J lost 2 bases, with 16 bases between them.

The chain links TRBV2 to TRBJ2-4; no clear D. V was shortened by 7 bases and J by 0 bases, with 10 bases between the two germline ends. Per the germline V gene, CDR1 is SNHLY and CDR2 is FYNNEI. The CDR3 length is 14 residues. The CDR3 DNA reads TGTGCCAGCACGGTAACGGTAGCCAAAAACATTCAGTACTTC. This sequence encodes CASTVTVAKNIQYF.

The CDR3 region has the DNA TGTGCCAGCAGCCTAGGGACAGGACAGTTCTTC. Translated: CASSLGTGQFF. This chain uses TRBV7-3 with TRBJ2-1; 8 bases agree with TRBD1. Trimming removed 5 bases from V and 13 bases from J; junction bases left unmatched: 4. CDR1 and CDR2 from the germline V gene are SGHTA and FQGTGA. CDR3 length: 11 amino acids.

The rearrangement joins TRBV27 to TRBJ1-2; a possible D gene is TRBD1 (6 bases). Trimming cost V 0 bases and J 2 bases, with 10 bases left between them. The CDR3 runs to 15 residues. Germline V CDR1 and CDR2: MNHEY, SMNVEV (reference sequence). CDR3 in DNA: TGTGCCAGCAGTTTATCAGGGACAACAAACTATGGCTACACCTTC. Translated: CASSLSGTTNYGYTF.